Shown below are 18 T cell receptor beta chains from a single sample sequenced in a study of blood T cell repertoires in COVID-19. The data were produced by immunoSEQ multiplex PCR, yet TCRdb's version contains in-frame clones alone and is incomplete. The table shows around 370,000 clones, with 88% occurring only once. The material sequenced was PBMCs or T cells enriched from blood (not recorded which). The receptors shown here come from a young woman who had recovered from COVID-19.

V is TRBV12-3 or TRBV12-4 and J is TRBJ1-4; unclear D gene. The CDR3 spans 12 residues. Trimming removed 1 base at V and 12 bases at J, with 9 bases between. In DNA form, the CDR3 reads TGTGCCAGCAGTTTAGGCGTTGTGGAACTGTTTTTT. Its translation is CASSLGVVELFF.

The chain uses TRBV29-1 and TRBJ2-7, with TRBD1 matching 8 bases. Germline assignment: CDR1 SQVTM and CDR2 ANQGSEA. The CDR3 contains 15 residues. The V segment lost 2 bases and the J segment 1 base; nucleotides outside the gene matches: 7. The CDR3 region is CSVETGTGSSYEQYF. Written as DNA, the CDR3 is TGCAGCGTTGAAACCGGGACAGGTTCATCCTACGAGCAGTACTTC.

The CDR3 coding sequence is TGTGCCAGCAGCCAAGTTGCAGGGCACTACGAGCAGTACTTC. Amino acid sequence: CASSQVAGHYEQYF. The chain employs TRBV3-1 (or the pseudogene TRBV3-2) and TRBJ2-7; the D gene is possibly TRBD1 (5 bases). The CDR3 contains 14 residues. V lost 1 base and J lost 3, with 10 bases in between. CDR1 is LGHDT and CDR2 is YNNKEL in the germline V gene (reference sequence).

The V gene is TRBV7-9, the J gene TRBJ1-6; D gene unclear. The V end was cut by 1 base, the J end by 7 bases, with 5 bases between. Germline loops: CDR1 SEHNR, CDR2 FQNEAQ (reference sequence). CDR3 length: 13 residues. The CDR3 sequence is CASSLVANSPLHF. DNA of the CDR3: TGTGCCAGCAGCTTAGTTGCGAATTCACCCCTCCACTTT.

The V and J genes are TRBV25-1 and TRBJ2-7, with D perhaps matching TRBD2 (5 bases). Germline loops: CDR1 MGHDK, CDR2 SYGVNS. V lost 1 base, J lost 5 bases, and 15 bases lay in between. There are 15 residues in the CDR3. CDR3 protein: CASSESKGPGDEQYF. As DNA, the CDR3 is TGTGCCAGCAGTGAATCTAAGGGCCCCGGGGACGAGCAGTACTTC.

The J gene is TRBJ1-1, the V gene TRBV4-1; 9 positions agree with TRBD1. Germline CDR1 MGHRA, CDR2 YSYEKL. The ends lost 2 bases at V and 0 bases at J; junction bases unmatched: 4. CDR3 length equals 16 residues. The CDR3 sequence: CASSQPRTGVNTEAFF. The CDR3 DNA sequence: TGCGCCAGCAGCCAACCACGGACAGGGGTGAACACTGAAGCTTTCTTT.

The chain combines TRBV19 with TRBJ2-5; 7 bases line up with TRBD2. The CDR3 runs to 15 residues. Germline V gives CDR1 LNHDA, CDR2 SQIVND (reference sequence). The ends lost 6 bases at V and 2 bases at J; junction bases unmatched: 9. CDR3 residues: CASRREGWHQETQYF. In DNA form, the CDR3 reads TGTGCCAGTAGAAGGGAGGGGTGGCATCAAGAGACCCAGTACTTC.

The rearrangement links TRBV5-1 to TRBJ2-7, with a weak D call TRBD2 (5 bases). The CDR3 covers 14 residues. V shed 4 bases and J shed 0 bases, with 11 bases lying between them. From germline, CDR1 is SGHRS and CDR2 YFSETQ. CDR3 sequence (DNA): TGCGCCAGCAGCCTGTCGGGGATCTCCTACGAGCAGTACTTC. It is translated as CASSLSGISYEQYF.

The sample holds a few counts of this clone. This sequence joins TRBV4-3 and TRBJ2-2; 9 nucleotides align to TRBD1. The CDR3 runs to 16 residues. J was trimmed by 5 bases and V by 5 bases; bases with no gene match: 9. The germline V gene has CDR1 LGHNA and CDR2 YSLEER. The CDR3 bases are TGCGCCAGCAGCGCGAATCCGGGACAGGGTACCGGGGAGCTGTTTTTT. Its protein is CASSANPGQGTGELFF.

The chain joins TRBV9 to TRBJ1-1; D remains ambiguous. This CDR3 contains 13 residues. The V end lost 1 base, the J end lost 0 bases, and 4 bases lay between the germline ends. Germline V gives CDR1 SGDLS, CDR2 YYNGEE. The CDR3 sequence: CASSVNMNTEAFF. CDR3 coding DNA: TGTGCCAGCAGCGTAAACATGAACACTGAAGCTTTCTTT.

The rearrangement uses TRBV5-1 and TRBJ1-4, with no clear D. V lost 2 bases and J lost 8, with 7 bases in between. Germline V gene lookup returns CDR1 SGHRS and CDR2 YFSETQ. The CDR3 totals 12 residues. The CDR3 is CASSFTGEKLFF. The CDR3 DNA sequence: TGCGCCAGCAGCTTTACGGGAGAAAAACTGTTTTTT.

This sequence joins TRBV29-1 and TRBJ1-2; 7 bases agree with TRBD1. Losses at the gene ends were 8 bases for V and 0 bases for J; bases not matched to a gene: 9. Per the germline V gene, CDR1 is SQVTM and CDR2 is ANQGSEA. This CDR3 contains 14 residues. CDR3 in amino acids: CSTGQAQANYGYTF. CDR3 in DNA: TGCAGCACAGGACAGGCGCAAGCTAACTATGGCTACACCTTC.

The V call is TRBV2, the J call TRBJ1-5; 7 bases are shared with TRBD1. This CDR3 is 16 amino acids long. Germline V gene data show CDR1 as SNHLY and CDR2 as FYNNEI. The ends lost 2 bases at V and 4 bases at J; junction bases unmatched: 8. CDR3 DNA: TGTGCCAGCAGTGAATCGGCAGGGGGTCGGAATCAGCCCCAGCATTTT. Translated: CASSESAGGRNQPQHF.

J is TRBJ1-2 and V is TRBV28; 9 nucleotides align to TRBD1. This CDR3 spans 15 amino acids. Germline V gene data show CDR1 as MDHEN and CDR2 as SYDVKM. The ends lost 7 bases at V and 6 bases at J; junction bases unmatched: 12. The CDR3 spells CASTPTGTGKNGYTF. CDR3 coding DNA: TGTGCCAGCACCCCAACTGGGACAGGGAAGAATGGCTACACCTTC.

The CDR3: CASSLGGQHNQPQHF. The CDR3 DNA reads TGTGCCAGCAGCCTTGGGGGCCAGCACAATCAGCCCCAGCATTTT. The chain recombines TRBV28 with TRBJ1-5, with D possibly TRBD1 on 6 matching bases. Germline V CDR1 and CDR2: MDHEN, SYDVKM. The CDR3 totals 15 residues. Between the trimmed V and J ends, which lost 6 bases and 3 bases, there was a span of 15 bases.

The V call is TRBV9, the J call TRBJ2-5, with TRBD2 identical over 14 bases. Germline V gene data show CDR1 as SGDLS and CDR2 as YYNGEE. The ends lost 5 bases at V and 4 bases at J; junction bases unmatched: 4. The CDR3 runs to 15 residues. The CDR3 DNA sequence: TGTGCCAGCAGTGCCGGGACTAGCGGGGGAGAGACCCAGTACTTC. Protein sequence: CASSAGTSGGETQYF.

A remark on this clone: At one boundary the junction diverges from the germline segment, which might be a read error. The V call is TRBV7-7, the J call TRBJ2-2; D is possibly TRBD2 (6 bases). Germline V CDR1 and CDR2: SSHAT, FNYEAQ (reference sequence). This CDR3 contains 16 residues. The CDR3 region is CASSRSPGLNTGELFF. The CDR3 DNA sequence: TGTGCTAGCAGCCGATCGCCGGGACTGAACACCGGGGAGCTGTTTTTT.

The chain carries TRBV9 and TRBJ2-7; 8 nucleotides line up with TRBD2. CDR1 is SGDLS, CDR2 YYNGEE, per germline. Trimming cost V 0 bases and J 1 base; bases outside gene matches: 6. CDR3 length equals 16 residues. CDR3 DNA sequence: TGTGCCAGCAGCGTAGGGGCGGGGGGACTTTCCTACGAGCAGTACTTC. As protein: CASSVGAGGLSYEQYF.